This is a list of T cell receptor beta chains from one sample in a study of identical twins. Each CDR3 protein gets one entry after TCRdb re-called the 5' RACE reads with MiXCR. The sample yields 550,000 to 700,000 distinct CDR3 sequences, nearly 10% seen once. In addition, the sample was reused for a study of yellow fever vaccine responses in identical twins.

Sequencing input: PBMCs. These receptors were obtained from a woman aged 18-30 years in good health. Both conserved end residues are part of each CDR3. The order of the fields is D gene, clone size, J gene, V gene, CDR3 DNA, CDR3 protein. The D gene is left open where the match is weak. Clone size is not always given. Where it is, it says once, few, many or a class for expanded clones.

D: .; size: many; J: TRBJ1-1; V: TRBV2; DNA: TGTGCCAGCTTTCCCGCAGTCGGTACTGAAGCTTTCTTT; CDR3: CASFPAVGTEAFF
D: .; size: few; J: TRBJ2-4; V: TRBV3-1; DNA: TGTGCCAGCAGCCAAGATCCTCGAGGGGCCAAAAACATTCAGTACTTC; CDR3: CASSQDPRGAKNIQYF
D: TRBD2; size: many; J: TRBJ2-1; V: TRBV24-1; DNA: TGTGCCACCAGTGACGGGACTAGCGGGCGGGGTGAGCAGTTCTTC; CDR3: CATSDGTSGRGEQFF
D: .; size: many; J: TRBJ2-7; V: TRBV9; DNA: TGTGCCAGCAGCGAGGGGAGACTTAGCACCTACGAGCAGTACTTC; CDR3: CASSEGRLSTYEQYF
D: TRBD1; size: once; J: TRBJ1-1; V: TRBV19; DNA: TGTGCCAGTTGTATAGCTGTCAGGGGGCTTGAAGCTTTCTTT; CDR3: CASCIAVRGLEAFF
D: TRBD2; size: many; J: TRBJ2-1; V: TRBV10-3; DNA: TGTGCCATCAGACCGAGGACTAGCGGGAGTAACAATGAGCAGTTCTTC; CDR3: CAIRPRTSGSNNEQFF
D: .; size: few; J: TRBJ2-5; V: TRBV6-5; DNA: TGTGCCAGCAGTTGGAGACAGGTGGGGGAGACCCAGTACTTC; CDR3: CASSWRQVGETQYF
D: TRBD2; size: .; J: TRBJ2-1; V: TRBV20-1; DNA: TGCAGTGCTAGAGGGACTAGCGGGGGGCTCTACAATGAGCAGTTCTTC; CDR3: CSARGTSGGLYNEQFF
D: TRBD2; size: .; J: TRBJ2-1; V: TRBV4-3; DNA: TGCGCCAGCAGCCAAGATAGGACTAGCGGGATCTACAATGAGCAGTTCTTC; CDR3: CASSQDRTSGIYNEQFF
D: .; size: .; J: TRBJ2-2; V: TRBV4-2; DNA: TGTGCCAGCAGCCAAGGCGTTTTCGCGAACACCGGGGAGCTGTTTTTT; CDR3: CASSQGVFANTGELFF
D: .; size: few; J: TRBJ2-7; V: TRBV4-3; DNA: TGCGCCAGCAGCCAAGTCTACGGAGTACGCGAGCAGTACTTC; CDR3: CASSQVYGVREQYF
D: .; size: .; J: TRBJ1-2; V: TRBV5-1; DNA: TGCGCCAGCAGCTTGGCCAGGGGCGGCTACACCTTC; CDR3: CASSLARGGYTF
D: TRBD2; size: many; J: TRBJ2-3; V: TRBV20-1; DNA: TGCAGTGCTAGTAGCGGGGGGGCAGGGGATACGCAGTATTTT; CDR3: CSASSGGAGDTQYF
D: TRBD2; size: .; J: TRBJ2-7; V: TRBV20-1; DNA: TGCAGTGCTCTCGGGCTAGCGGGGAGCTACGAGCAGTACTTC; CDR3: CSALGLAGSYEQYF
D: .; size: few; J: TRBJ2-7; V: TRBV5-1; DNA: TGCGCCAGCAGCTACTCGACAGCCAATTCCTACGAGCAGTACTTC; CDR3: CASSYSTANSYEQYF
D: TRBD1; size: .; J: TRBJ1-1; V: TRBV10-3; DNA: TGTGCCATCAGCCCGACAGGGGACTTGACTGAAGCTTTCTTT; CDR3: CAISPTGDLTEAFF
D: TRBD2; size: few; J: TRBJ2-1; V: TRBV4-1; DNA: TGCGCCAGCAGCCCGTCAGGTCTAGCGGTCTACAATGAGCAGTTCTTC; CDR3: CASSPSGLAVYNEQFF
D: TRBD2; size: few; J: TRBJ2-7; V: TRBV7-9; DNA: TGTGCCAGCAGTGATCTAGCGGACGAGCAGTACTTC; CDR3: CASSDLADEQYF
D: TRBD1; size: many; J: TRBJ2-2; V: TRBV28; DNA: TGTGCCAGCATCAAGGGACAGGAGATCAACACCGGGGAGCTGTTTTTT; CDR3: CASIKGQEINTGELFF
D: TRBD1; size: .; J: TRBJ1-5; V: TRBV6-2/TRBV6-3; DNA: TGTGCCAGCAGTTACCGGGTGACAGGGTTCAGCAATCAGCCCCAGCATTTT; CDR3: CASSYRVTGFSNQPQHF
D: TRBD1; size: few; J: TRBJ2-7; V: TRBV12-3/TRBV12-4; DNA: TGTGCCAGCAGTTTAGGAGCAGGGGGCGAGCAGTACTTC; CDR3: CASSLGAGGEQYF
D: .; size: many; J: TRBJ2-7; V: TRBV11-2; DNA: TGTGCCAGCAGCTCTTTAGGGGGGAGCTACGAGCAGTACTTC; CDR3: CASSSLGGSYEQYF
D: TRBD1; size: few; J: TRBJ2-7; V: TRBV7-2; DNA: TGTGCCAGCAGCTTAACCGGGACAGGGGTCTCCTACGAGCAGTACTTC; CDR3: CASSLTGTGVSYEQYF
D: TRBD1; size: .; J: TRBJ2-7; V: TRBV29-1; DNA: TGCAGCGTTGGAGGACAGGGCAATACCTACGAGCAGTACTTC; CDR3: CSVGGQGNTYEQYF
D: .; size: many; J: TRBJ2-3; V: TRBV5-4; DNA: TGTGCCAGCAGCTCCACTGGACTCAGAGATACGCAGTATTTT; CDR3: CASSSTGLRDTQYF
D: .; size: few; J: TRBJ2-7; V: TRBV28; DNA: TGTGCCAGCAGTTTTAAAACAGGGAAGGTCAACTCCTACGAGCAGTACTTC; CDR3: CASSFKTGKVNSYEQYF
D: TRBD1; size: .; J: TRBJ1-5; V: TRBV11-1; DNA: TGTGCCAGCAGCTTGTCCGGGACAGCCAGCAATCAGCCCCAGCATTTT; CDR3: CASSLSGTASNQPQHF
D: TRBD2; size: .; J: TRBJ2-7; V: TRBV5-5; DNA: TGTGCCAGCAGCCCCCTTCCGCGGGGGGGGGTCTACGAGCAGTACTTC; CDR3: CASSPLPRGGVYEQYF
D: TRBD2; size: few; J: TRBJ2-5; V: TRBV9; DNA: TGTGCCAGCAGCGTAGTGGCTAGCGGGGGCCCACTTCAAGAGACCCAGTACTTC; CDR3: CASSVVASGGPLQETQYF
D: TRBD2; size: .; J: TRBJ2-7; V: TRBV29-1; DNA: TGCAGCGTTGAATACACTCGGACTAGCGGTGACTCCTACGAGCAGTACTTC; CDR3: CSVEYTRTSGDSYEQYF
D: TRBD1; size: .; J: TRBJ2-3; V: TRBV15; DNA: TGTGCCACCAGCAGAGAAAGGACAGGGCAGTTCATGGCGGGCACAGATACGCAGTATTTT; CDR3: CATSRERTGQFMAGTDTQYF
D: TRBD1; size: many; J: TRBJ1-1; V: TRBV4-2; DNA: TGTGCCAGCAGCCACCCGGGGACAGGGGAAACTGAAGCTTTCTTT; CDR3: CASSHPGTGETEAFF
D: .; size: .; J: TRBJ1-4; V: TRBV4-3; DNA: TGCGCCAGCAGCCATGCCGGGCCAGTGGGTGAAAAACTGTTTTTT; CDR3: CASSHAGPVGEKLFF
D: .; size: many; J: TRBJ2-1; V: TRBV4-2; DNA: TGTGCCAGCAGCCCCAAAGGCCTCAGCTCCTACAATGAGCAGTTCTTC; CDR3: CASSPKGLSSYNEQFF
D: .; size: few; J: TRBJ2-5; V: TRBV7-9; DNA: TGTGCCAGCACTCCTTGGGGGGAAGAGACCCAGTACTTC; CDR3: CASTPWGEETQYF
D: .; size: few; J: TRBJ1-2; V: TRBV20-1; DNA: TGCAGTCCCTTCATGGCAGGAATTAACTATGGCTACACCTTC; CDR3: CSPFMAGINYGYTF
D: .; size: few; J: TRBJ2-2; V: TRBV29-1; DNA: TGCAGCGTTGAAGTCAGGGACACCGGGGAGCTGTTTTTT; CDR3: CSVEVRDTGELFF
D: TRBD2; size: few; J: TRBJ2-5; V: TRBV7-8; DNA: TGTGCCAGCAGCTTAGGGCGGACCCGGACTAGTGGTGAGACCCAGTACTTC; CDR3: CASSLGRTRTSGETQYF
D: .; size: many; J: TRBJ2-1; V: TRBV5-6; DNA: TGTGCCAGCAGCCATGCGGGGTGGCAGTTCTTC; CDR3: CASSHAGWQFF
D: .; size: many; J: TRBJ2-7; V: TRBV24-1; DNA: TGTGCCACCAGTGACTCACTCGCCCACGAGCAGTACTTC; CDR3: CATSDSLAHEQYF
D: TRBD2; size: .; J: TRBJ2-4; V: TRBV4-3; DNA: TGCGCCAGCAGCCAAGAAATCGGGAGGGCGGGGGAAAACATTCAGTACTTC; CDR3: CASSQEIGRAGENIQYF